What follows is one TCR beta chain and its context. The table came from immunoSEQ multiplex PCR; TCRdb's copy has only in-frame clones and leaves some out. In the table there are more than 100,000 clones, approximately 89% of which are singletons. The sample originates from a study of blood T cell repertoires in COVID-19. CDR3 size: 14 residues. With V trimmed by 5 bases and J by 8 bases, 10 bases remained unmatched. CDR1 and CDR2 from the germline V gene are MNHEY and SMNVEV (reference sequence). This chain links TRBV27 with TRBJ1-2; TRBD1 matches 8 bases. The TCR sequence derives from a woman older than 75 in a cohort sampled during active COVID-19. Specimen: peripheral blood. The CDR3 spells CASSRPGQVGGYTF. CDR3 nucleotide sequence: TGTGCCAGCAGTCGACCGGGACAGGTGGGCGGCTACACCTTC.